These 28 T cell receptor beta chains were all obtained from the same sample, sequenced in a study of shared clonotypes between healthy human individuals. Profiled with immunoSEQ multiplex PCR; TCRdb holds only in-frame clones, not every one. The repertoire has 2 million to 2.5 million clones, 80% to 95% of them found once; the top ten carry around 0.37%. The sequencing input was naive CD4+ T cells from PBMCs. The subset is: CD45RA+ positively selected. Receptors originate from a man between 18 and 29 years old in good health. Some clones in this sample may be carry-over from other donors' samples.

V usage is TRBV9 and J usage is TRBJ2-6; no firm D call. The ends were cut back, 0 bases at V and 0 bases at J, with 10 bases in the middle. The CDR3 spans 17 residues. Germline assignment: CDR1 SGDLS and CDR2 YYNGEE. CDR3 coding DNA: TGTGCCAGCAGCGTAGCCCCACAAACCTCTGGGGCCAACGTCCTGACTTTC. This encodes CASSVAPQTSGANVLTF.

The V call is TRBV27, the J call TRBJ1-2; 10 bases line up with TRBD1. CDR3 length equals 16 residues. Per germline, CDR1 MNHEY and CDR2 SMNVEV (reference sequence). Trimming removed 3 bases from V and 7 bases from J; junction bases left unmatched: 11. CDR3 in amino acids: CASSFSRRGQGTGYTF. CDR3 nucleotide sequence: TGTGCCAGCAGTTTTTCCCGACGGGGACAGGGGACTGGCTACACCTTC.

V gene TRBV19 combines with J gene TRBJ1-1; maybe TRBD1 (5 bases). Trimming shortened V by 3 bases and J by 0 bases, and 14 bases separated the two germline ends. The CDR3 loop spans 16 amino acids. Germline V lookup: CDR1 LNHDA, CDR2 SQIVND (reference sequence). The CDR3 DNA follows: TGTGCCAGTAGTATCAATACCCGGGGGGTGAACACTGAAGCTTTCTTT. Its translation: CASSINTRGVNTEAFF. Supplemented by reference TRBV19 and TRBJ1-1, the full variable domain reads DGGITQSPKYLFRKEGQNVTLSCEQNLNHDAMYWYRQDPGQGLRLIYYSQIVNDFQKGDIAEGYSVSREKKESFPLTVTSAQKNPTAFYLCASSINTRGVNTEAFFGQGTRLTVV.

The chain links TRBV2 to TRBJ2-5, with a possible D match to TRBD1 (5 bases). The CDR3 extends over 14 amino acids. Trimming cost V 8 bases and J 7 bases, with 20 bases left between them. Germline CDR1 SNHLY, CDR2 FYNNEI. The CDR3: CASSVGQGPGTQYF. CDR3 bases: TGTGCCAGCTCGGTAGGGCAGGGTCCCGGGACCCAGTACTTC.

V and J are TRBV28 and TRBJ2-5; tentatively, D is TRBD1 (10 bases). The length of the CDR3 is 18 residues. Germline V gene sequence: CDR1 MDHEN, CDR2 SYDVKM. V lost 6 bases, J lost 5 bases, and 28 bases lay in between. This chain's CDR3 is CASRSPGQGPAGGETQYF. CDR3 nucleotides: TGTGCCAGCAGGTCACCGGGACAGGGGCCTGCGGGAGGGGAGACCCAGTACTTC. Supplemented by reference TRBV28 and TRBJ2-5, the full variable domain reads DVKVTQSSRYLVKRTGEKVFLECVQDMDHENMFWYRQDPGLGLRLIYFSYDVKMKEKGDIPEGYSVSREKKERFSLILESASTNQTSMYLCASRSPGQGPAGGETQYFGPGTRLLVL.

The V and J genes are TRBV11-3 and TRBJ2-1; TRBD2 is a possible D gene (6 bases). The CDR3 extends over 14 amino acids. Germline V CDR1 and CDR2: SGHNT, YENEEA. Trimming pared 5 bases from V and 0 bases from J, leaving 8 bases between. For the CDR3, the DNA is TGTGCCAGCAGCCGGGGGAGCTCCTACAATGAGCAGTTCTTC. Its translation is CASSRGSSYNEQFF.

The V call is TRBV7-3, the J call TRBJ1-1, with a tentative D call TRBD1 (6 bases). The germline V gene has CDR1 SGHTA and CDR2 FQGTGA. The V end was cut by 5 bases, the J end by 1 base, with 8 bases between. CDR3 size: 13 residues. CDR3 region: CASSGQKNTEAFF. The CDR3 DNA is TGTGCCAGCAGCGGACAGAAGAACACTGAAGCTTTCTTT.

The chain couples TRBV9 to TRBJ1-1, with 9 positions matching TRBD1. Trimming removed 3 bases from V and 5 bases from J; junction bases left unmatched: 8. The germline gives CDR1 SGDLS, CDR2 YYNGEE. The CDR3 is made up of 15 amino acids. The CDR3 loop reads CASSADRGVVTEAFF. The CDR3 DNA reads as TGTGCCAGCAGCGCCGACAGGGGGGTTGTGACTGAAGCTTTCTTT.

V usage is TRBV7-9 and J usage is TRBJ1-2; D call uncertain. V was shortened by 3 bases and J by 8 bases, with 13 bases between the two germline ends. Germline CDR1 SEHNR, CDR2 FQNEAQ (reference sequence). CDR3 length equals 13 residues. The CDR3 spells CASSFGSVGGYTF. The CDR3 nucleotides read TGTGCCAGCAGCTTTGGGAGTGTAGGGGGCTACACCTTC.

This chain links TRBV7-2 with TRBJ1-1, with unresolved D. The CDR3 contains 15 residues. V was clipped by 1 base and J by 0 bases, with 9 bases between them. Germline CDR1 reads SGHTA; CDR2 reads FQGNSA. CDR3 protein: CASSLVTTMNTEAFF. CDR3 nucleotides: TGTGCCAGCAGCTTAGTTACTACTATGAACACTGAAGCTTTCTTT.

This clone was detected once. This sequence joins TRBV29-1 and TRBJ2-5; no definite D call. The J call could be wrong; TRBJ2-7 is a better fit for the DNA end. The CDR3 totals 12 residues. CDR1 and CDR2 (germline): SQVTM, ANQGSEA. As DNA, the CDR3 is TGCAGCGTTGAAGTGTGGACGAACGAGCAGTACTTC. Translating it yields CSVEVWTNEQYF.

The chain recombines TRBV27 with TRBJ2-1, with 7 bases matching TRBD1. V lost 2 bases and J lost 6; bases outside the gene matches: 10. The CDR3 is 16 residues long. Germline V gene lookup returns CDR1 MNHEY and CDR2 SMNVEV (reference sequence). This CDR3 is CASSLITGAAINEQFF. CDR3 DNA sequence: TGTGCCAGCAGTTTAATCACAGGGGCGGCAATCAATGAGCAGTTCTTC.

Worth noting for this clone: This sample also contains other DNA sequences that code for the same CDR3. V and J are TRBV28 and TRBJ2-3; D is uncertain. V lost 6 bases, J lost 2 bases, and 3 bases lay in between. The CDR3 totals 11 residues. Germline CDR1 MDHEN, CDR2 SYDVKM. The CDR3 coding sequence is TGTGCCAGCAGAGTCACAGATACGCAGTATTTT. Encoded protein: CASRVTDTQYF.

The V gene is TRBV15, the J gene TRBJ2-3; 9 bases are a match to TRBD2. CDR3 size: 15 residues. CDR1 LNHNV and CDR2 YYDKDF come from the germline V gene (reference sequence). The J segment lost 5 bases and the V segment lost 3 bases, leaving 6 bases of the junction unmatched. The CDR3 nucleotides are TGTGCCACCAGCAGGCGCGGGAGGGAGGTAGATACGCAGTATTTT. It translates to CATSRRGREVDTQYF.

The chain combines TRBV18 with TRBJ2-3; D is unclear. With 2 bases removed from V and 5 bases from J, the gap between germline ends came to 11 bases. CDR1 and CDR2 (germline): KGHSH, LQKENI. The CDR3 sequence is 14 residues long. Here the CDR3 DNA reads TGTGCCAGCTCACCAAGGGTAGGGCAAGATACGCAGTATTTT. Translated: CASSPRVGQDTQYF.

This chain links TRBV7-2 with TRBJ2-7, with D perhaps matching TRBD1 (5 bases). V shed 5 bases and J shed 2 bases, with 10 bases lying between them. This CDR3 contains 13 residues. Germline-derived CDR1 and CDR2 are SGHTA and FQGNSA. The CDR3 nucleotides are TGTGCCAGCAGCAAAGGACAAACCTACGAGCAGTACTTC. Protein sequence: CASSKGQTYEQYF.

This clone was seen a handful of times. The V and J genes are TRBV2 and TRBJ1-1; 8 nucleotides agree with TRBD1. J gave up 3 bases and V 7 bases, and 4 bases lay outside the gene matches. This CDR3 contains 13 residues. Germline lookup yields CDR1 SNHLY and CDR2 FYNNEI. CDR3 in amino acids: CASMTGAYTEAFF. DNA for the CDR3: TGTGCCAGCATGACAGGGGCGTACACTGAAGCTTTCTTT.

The V gene is TRBV28, the J gene TRBJ2-5; D not certain. Looked up from germline, CDR1 is MDHEN and CDR2 is SYDVKM. The V gene lost 3 bases and the J gene lost 2 bases, with 10 bases spanning the gap. This CDR3 spans 14 amino acids. The CDR3 region is CASSFSHGQETQYF. CDR3 in DNA: TGTGCCAGCAGTTTCTCGCACGGACAAGAGACCCAGTACTTC.

The CDR3 nucleotides are TGTGCCAGCAGTTTAAGGGGGACCAGCTCTGGAAACACCATATATTTT. Protein product: CASSLRGTSSGNTIYF. The chain joins TRBV27 to TRBJ1-3; possible D gene TRBD1, 6 bases. Germline assignment: CDR1 MNHEY and CDR2 SMNVEV (reference sequence). V lost 2 bases to trimming and J lost 0 bases, with 11 bases between them. The CDR3 consists of 16 residues.

CDR3 sequence reads: CASSLRAGRGALSEQYF. Here the CDR3 DNA reads TGTGCCAGCAGCTTAAGGGCGGGCAGGGGCGCCTTGTCCGAGCAGTACTTC. The V call is TRBV7-3, the J call TRBJ2-7; the D gene is possibly TRBD1 (6 bases). Germline lookup yields CDR1 SGHTA and CDR2 FQGTGA. The CDR3 totals 17 residues. The germline V and J ends were trimmed by 1 base and 6 bases, with 22 bases remaining between them.

This chain connects TRBV28 to TRBJ1-5, with D unresolved. The CDR3 is 15 residues long. Trimming took 7 bases from V and 4 from J, leaving 17 bases between them. Germline V gene lookup returns CDR1 MDHEN and CDR2 SYDVKM. DNA for the CDR3: TGTGCCAGCACCCGCTTGGACCTCAGAAATCAGCCCCAGCATTTT. It is translated as CASTRLDLRNQPQHF.

Comment on this clone: The sample has other DNA sequences that encode this CDR3 too. V is TRBV10-3 and J is TRBJ1-2, with 9 positions matching TRBD1. Germline CDR1 and CDR2: ENHRY and SYGVKD. V gave up 6 bases and J gave up 1 base; unmatched junction bases: 3. The CDR3 extends over 14 amino acids. The CDR3 spells CAISGTGLNYGYTF. For the CDR3, the DNA is TGTGCCATCAGCGGGACAGGGCTTAACTATGGCTACACCTTC.

This clone was seen a few times. This chain uses TRBV28 with TRBJ1-2, with D tentatively TRBD1 (5 bases). V shed 3 bases and J shed 4 bases, with 12 bases lying between them. Looked up from germline, CDR1 is MDHEN and CDR2 is SYDVKM. The CDR3 runs 14 residues. This chain's CDR3 is CASSLGDLSYGYTF. The DNA for the CDR3 is TGTGCCAGCAGTTTGGGGGATTTGAGCTATGGCTACACCTTC.

This clone was found a few times. The chain has TRBV30 and TRBJ1-1; D is uncertain. V dropped 1 base and J dropped 4 bases, with 13 bases sitting between them. The V gene's germline CDR1 is GTSNPN and CDR2 SVGIG (reference sequence). The CDR3 extends over 14 amino acids. CDR3 nucleotide sequence: TGTGCCTGGAGTGAAGGAAGGGCGATCACTGAAGCTTTCTTT. This encodes CAWSEGRAITEAFF. The full variable domain, in which reference TRBV30 and TRBJ1-1 provide the parts outside the CDR3, is SQTIHQWPATLVQPVGSPLSLECTVEGTSNPNLYWYRQAAGRGLQLLFYSVGIGQISSEVPQNLSASRPQDRQFILSSKKLLLSDSGFYLCAWSEGRAITEAFFGQGTRLTVV.

CDR3 coding DNA: TGCGCCAGCAGCCAAGAGTCAGGACAATCTTATGGCTACACCTTC. Protein sequence: CASSQESGQSYGYTF. The chain is built from TRBV4-3 and TRBJ1-2; D possibly corresponds to TRBD1 (5 bases). Trimming took off 0 bases at V and 5 bases at J, with 13 bases between the two ends. The CDR3 is 15 amino acids. Germline CDR1 and CDR2: LGHNA and YSLEER.

This clone came up once. The chain recombines TRBV28 with TRBJ2-7; TRBD2 matches at 9 bases. The CDR3 is 14 amino acids. Germline trimming cut 5 bases from V and 2 bases from J; bases unmatched to any gene: 4. Germline CDR1 reads MDHEN; CDR2 reads SYDVKM. DNA of the CDR3: TGTGCCAGCAGTATTAGCGGGAGTGCCTACGAGCAGTACTTC. Protein product: CASSISGSAYEQYF. The whole variable domain, remainder taken from reference TRBV28 and TRBJ2-7, is DVKVTQSSRYLVKRTGEKVFLECVQDMDHENMFWYRQDPGLGLRLIYFSYDVKMKEKGDIPEGYSVSREKKERFSLILESASTNQTSMYLCASSISGSAYEQYFGPGTRLTVT.

The rearrangement joins TRBV5-6 to TRBJ1-2; a possible D gene is TRBD1 (5 bases). The CDR3 has 15 residues. Trimming removed 2 bases from V and 0 bases from J, with 11 bases in between. CDR1 and CDR2 (germline): SGHDT, YYEEEE. The CDR3 DNA sequence: TGTGCCAGCAGCTTTAGGGAGACAGCTAACTATGGCTACACCTTC. Translation gives CASSFRETANYGYTF.

The rearrangement joins TRBV9 to TRBJ2-2; TRBD1 aligns across 8 bases. Germline CDR1 SGDLS, CDR2 YYNGEE. Trimming at V came to 7 bases and at J to 2 bases, leaving 4 bases not matched to a gene. This CDR3 region has 14 residues. CDR3: CASGDRTNTGELFF. The CDR3 coding sequence is TGTGCCAGCGGGGACAGGACAAACACCGGGGAGCTGTTTTTT.